What follows describes a single T cell receptor beta chain. These data originate in a study of blood T cell repertoires in COVID-19. The table came from immunoSEQ multiplex PCR; TCRdb's copy has only in-frame clones and leaves some out. The sample has some 78,000 clones, around 83% seen once; the top ten hold 3.5% to 4%. Germline assignment: CDR1 SGDLS and CDR2 YYNGEE. Germline trimming cut 4 bases from V and 4 bases from J; bases unmatched to any gene: 5. The CDR3 runs 15 residues. The rearrangement joins TRBV9 to TRBJ2-1; 10 bases line up with TRBD2. This receptor was obtained from a man aged 45-65 years with acute or convalescent COVID-19. Sequencing input: peripheral blood. CDR3 DNA sequence: TGTGCCAGCAGCCCTCTAGCGGGAGCATACAATGAGCAGTTCTTC. It is translated as CASSPLAGAYNEQFF.